The present TCR beta chain was sequenced within a study of cytomegalovirus exposure and HLA in healthy donors. Study background: Later analysis reported that the roughly 120 validation repertoires shared the platform of the roughly 680 first-cohort repertoires.

A remark on this clone: What it recognizes is unknown.

Whole-study findings and limits: A few CMV-associated chains were confirmed in vitro to be specific for CMV antigens.

The table came from immunoSEQ multiplex PCR; TCRdb's copy has only in-frame clones and leaves some out. The repertoire holds under 50,000 clones, with nearly 95% as singletons. Per germline, CDR1 SGHDT and CDR2 YYEEEE. The ends were cut back, 1 base at V and 1 base at J, with 11 bases in the middle. This CDR3 is 16 amino acids long. A roughly 120-subject validation cohort, separate from the approximately 700-subject first cohort, supplied the donors. The rearrangement links TRBV5-6 to TRBJ2-2; maybe TRBD1 (6 bases). The sequence derives from a young woman in good health and CMV-seropositive. Sequenced input: PBMCs. The CDR3 is CASSLRGTMNTGELFF. DNA of the CDR3: TGTGCCAGCAGCTTGAGGGGGACGATGAACACCGGGGAGCTGTTTTTT.